Shown below are 5 T cell receptor beta chains from a single sample sequenced in a study of tumor-infiltrating lymphocytes in primary liver carcinoma. The researchers obtained blood RNA from unsorted whole blood and also extracted germline DNA. A constant-region primer primed TCR beta cDNA synthesis from roughly 500 ng of total RNA. It was through three nested multiplex PCR rounds of slightly modified ARM-PCR that TCR beta libraries arose. Use of TRBV1-TRBV30 forward primers with a C-beta reverse primer characterized the first two PCR rounds, which lasted about 9 cycles each. TCRdb re-derived calls from the multiplex PCR reads in MiXCR, one entry per CDR3 protein. Of 200,000 or so distinct CDR3 sequences in the sample, roughly 61% were seen once. The sequenced sample consisted of peripheral blood. The receptors were gathered from a woman between 55 and 75 years old with primary liver carcinoma and hepatitis B virus infection.

Remarks on this clonotype: A much larger clone lies one base from this, so it may be a read error. The chain carries TRBV4-2 and TRBJ1-2, with D perhaps matching TRBD1 (6 bases). The germline gives CDR1 LGHNA, CDR2 YNFKEQ. The V end lost 1 base, the J end lost 7 bases, and 22 bases lay between the germline ends. This CDR3 has 17 residues. CDR3 amino acids: CASSQVGAAGERCGYTF. The DNA for the CDR3 is TGTGCCAGCAGCCAAGTTGGAGCGGCAGGGGAGAGGTGTGGCTACACCTTC.

Worth noting for this clonotype: An end of the junction does not agree with germline; a read error may underlie this. The chain uses TRBV14 and TRBJ2-5; D not resolved. Per germline, CDR1 SGHDN and CDR2 FVKESK. This CDR3 contains 14 residues. This chain's CDR3 is CACSQDSVQETQYF. DNA of the CDR3: TGTGCCTGCAGCCAAGATTCAGTCCAAGAGACCCAGTACTTC.

Concerning this clonotype itself: The CDR3 does not close with the conserved phenylalanine or tryptophan, likely indicating a read error. No DNA is shown, since the ends of the CDR3 on it are uncertain; the CDR3 is the one TCRdb lists. The chain combines TRBV4-2 with TRBJ2-2; the listed D gene, TRBD2, was not tested against the DNA. The CDR3 is 15 amino acids in total, end residues counted. Germline CDR1 is LGHNA and CDR2 is YNFKEQ. CDR3: CASSRGREVIGELVL.

This clonotype is medium-sized. The rearrangement links TRBV11-3 to TRBJ2-3, with a possible D match to TRBD1 (5 bases). Trimming stripped 2 bases from V and 2 bases from J, with 8 bases between. CDR3 length: 14 amino acids. CDR1 is SGHNT, CDR2 YENEEA, per germline. The CDR3 DNA is TGTGCCAGCAGCTTAAGGACAACCACAGATACGCAGTATTTT. Protein sequence: CASSLRTTTDTQYF.

As to this clonotype: This may arise from a read error, as a much more abundant clone is one base away. CDR3 sequence (DNA): TGTACCAGCAGTGACCCACAGGGGCCGAGCCAACTGAACACTGAAGCTTTCTTT. The encoded protein is CTSSDPQGPSQLNTEAFF. The rearrangement links TRBV6-6 to TRBJ1-1; 7 bases are a match to TRBD1. Germline CDR1 reads MNHNY; CDR2 reads SVGAGI (reference sequence). This CDR3 region has 18 residues.